Listed below are T cell receptor beta chains from one sample, sequenced in a study of T-cell memory formation after mild COVID-19. One entry per CDR3 protein, called by TCRdb with MiXCR from the 5' RACE reads. The table lists under 300,000 distinct CDR3 sequences, about 16% of them singletons. Sequenced sample: PBMCs or a T cell subset sorted from them (not recorded which). The receptors were sampled from a young man who had mild COVID-19 (a few samples of this study predate the infection). Cell type and time point are not known. Both conserved end residues are part of each CDR3. The D gene is left open where the match is weak. Expanded clones get a size class; other rows say once, few or many, or leave the size out.

length	D	size	V	J	CDR3	DNA
16	TRBD1	few	TRBV19	TRBJ2-4	CASSTDRDRAKNIQYF	TGTGCCAGTAGTACTGACAGGGACCGAGCCAAAAACATTCAGTACTTC
15	TRBD1	.	TRBV20-1	TRBJ1-6	CSGQDRGAHDSPLHF	TGCAGTGGCCAAGACAGGGGCGCCCACGATTCACCCCTCCACTTT
14	.	.	TRBV5-1	TRBJ2-5	CASSLGGAKETQYF	TGCGCCAGCAGCCTCGGCGGGGCAAAAGAGACCCAGTACTTC
15	TRBD2	few	TRBV5-1	TRBJ2-3	CASFFTGGATDTQYF	TGCGCCAGCTTTTTCACGGGGGGTGCCACAGATACGCAGTATTTT
17	.	.	TRBV10-3	TRBJ2-1	CAISGTTGGGAYNEQFF	TGTGCCATCAGTGGGACCACCGGGGGTGGCGCCTACAATGAGCAGTTCTTC
13	.	.	TRBV2	TRBJ1-4	CASGGGQNEKLFF	TGTGCCAGCGGGGGGGGACAAAATGAAAAACTGTTTTTT
15	.	.	TRBV4-3	TRBJ1-3	CASSHEGRGGNTIYF	TGCGCCAGCAGCCATGAAGGGAGGGGTGGAAACACCATATATTTT
14	.	.	TRBV4-2	TRBJ2-7	CASSQQTVSYEQYF	TGTGCCAGCAGCCAACAGACGGTCTCCTACGAGCAGTACTTC
13	.	.	TRBV20-1	TRBJ2-3	CSASPGAPDTQYF	TGCAGTGCTAGTCCGGGAGCCCCCGATACGCAGTATTTT
13	.	.	TRBV6-1	TRBJ1-5	CASSDQGSQPQHF	TGTGCCAGCAGTGATCAGGGTAGTCAGCCCCAGCATTTT